The entry below describes one T cell receptor beta chain. The antigen remains unidentified. Germline lookup yields CDR1 ENHRY and CDR2 SYGVKD. This CDR3 contains 14 residues. V shed 0 bases and J shed 5 bases, with 8 bases lying between them. This specimen comes from a study of post-analysis software for immune sequencing data. In the study overall: In terms of disease course, relapsing-remitting, secondary progressive and progressive-relapsing multiple sclerosis were included.

Study-wide findings and caveats: The study found TRBV5-6, TRBV5-1 and TRBV20-1 among 4 or 5 TRBV segments more frequent in patients than controls. Same-batch preparations were strongly co-clustered by F measure. Compared against controls, patients with multiple sclerosis displayed significantly lower normalized Chao1 diversity.

Unique molecular identifiers featured in each of the TCR beta cDNA libraries. The authors obtained some 500,000 cDNA molecules from roughly 1 to 10 million T cells. TCRdb processed the PCR reads anew with MiXCR; each CDR3 protein has one entry. The top ten clones hold about 4.8% of a sample with 800,000 to 950,000 distinct CDR3 sequences, roughly 58% of them seen once. The V call is TRBV10-3, the J call TRBJ2-1, with a possible D match to TRBD2 (7 bases). Material: blood. This receptor was identified in a girl aged 10 to 17 with multiple sclerosis. CDR3 sequence reads: CAISESGGDNEQFF. Here the CDR3 DNA reads TGTGCCATCAGTGAGTCAGGGGGGGACAATGAGCAGTTCTTC.